Listed below are T cell receptor beta chains from one sample, sequenced in a study of T cell changes during pregnancy in multiple sclerosis. Here immunoSEQ multiplex PCR was the method, and the copy in TCRdb shows in-frame clones only, minus some. The sample contains some 99,000 clones, approximately 94% of which appear only once. The material was peripheral blood, obtained after pregnancy. These receptors were taken from a female donor with multiple sclerosis, enrolled in a pregnancy study. Each CDR3 is given without its conserved first and last residue. Fields, in order: J gene, V gene, CDR3 protein.

TRBJ2-5	TRBV19	ASSPMGLAEQETQY
TRBJ2-1	TRBV9	ASSVGDTRYNEQF
TRBJ2-5	TRBV28	ASSSRTSGRETQY
TRBJ2-1	TRBV5-4	ASSPPGTGSDNEQF
TRBJ1-1	TRBV7-2	ASSFGTVVKTSNTEAF
TRBJ1-2	TRBV4-3	ASSQDAWASYT
TRBJ2-2	TRBV30	AWSPGLATGELF
TRBJ2-7	TRBV12-2	ASRRPGTSPHEQY
TRBJ2-3	TRBV11-2	ASRAKLVLSTDTQY
TRBJ2-7	TRBV19	ASSNHRQGLYEQY
TRBJ2-3	TRBV7-3	ASSSPGTSTDTQY
TRBJ2-7	TRBV4-1	ASSQLASGRASYEQY
TRBJ1-1	TRBV28	ASRQIRGTEAF
TRBJ2-4	TRBV7-2	ASSSTGVNIQY
TRBJ2-1	TRBV4-1	ASSRMLAGVYNEQF
TRBJ2-3	TRBV6-1	ASSEGQGADTQY
TRBJ1-2	TRBV4-1	ASSREGQTNYGYT
TRBJ2-7	TRBV27	ASSRGVLGDEQY
TRBJ2-7	TRBV18	ASSSTGTGGGEQY
TRBJ2-7	TRBV7-9	ASSLGQVVASGYEQY
TRBJ2-7	TRBV29-1	SVDDRDSSYEQY
TRBJ2-7	TRBV7-9	ASSHPDGGYEQY
TRBJ1-1	TRBV20-1	SASTYTEAF
TRBJ1-2	TRBV5-1	ASSYGTGQGYT
TRBJ2-2	TRBV6-5	ASRAGGAGTGELF
TRBJ1-2	TRBV30	AWSVGPYGYT
TRBJ1-4	TRBV30	AWSEQGGKLF
TRBJ1-2	TRBV7-9	ASSLGILGQGYGYT
TRBJ2-4	TRBV9	ASSVGDRANIQY
TRBJ2-3	TRBV27	ASSWNSGGLTDTQY
TRBJ2-2	TRBV25-1	ASSDRTFGTGELF
TRBJ1-3	TRBV5-1	ASSPGRAGNTIY
TRBJ1-2	TRBV29-1	SVPPAAGPHGYT
TRBJ1-4	TRBV4-1	ASSQPTTGTENEKLF
TRBJ2-5	TRBV5-1	ASSLAAGQGARETQY
TRBJ1-5	TRBV4-1	ASSQTGTQPQH